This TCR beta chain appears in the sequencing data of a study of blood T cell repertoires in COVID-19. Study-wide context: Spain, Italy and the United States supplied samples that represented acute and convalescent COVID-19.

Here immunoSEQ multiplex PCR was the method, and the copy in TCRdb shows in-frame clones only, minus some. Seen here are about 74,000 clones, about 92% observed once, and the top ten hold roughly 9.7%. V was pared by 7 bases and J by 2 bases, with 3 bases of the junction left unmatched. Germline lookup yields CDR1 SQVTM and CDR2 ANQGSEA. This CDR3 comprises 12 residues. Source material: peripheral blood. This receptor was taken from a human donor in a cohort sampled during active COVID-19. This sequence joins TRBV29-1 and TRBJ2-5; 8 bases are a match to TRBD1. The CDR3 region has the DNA TGCAGCGCCGGACAGGGTCAAGAGACCCAGTACTTC. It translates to CSAGQGQETQYF.